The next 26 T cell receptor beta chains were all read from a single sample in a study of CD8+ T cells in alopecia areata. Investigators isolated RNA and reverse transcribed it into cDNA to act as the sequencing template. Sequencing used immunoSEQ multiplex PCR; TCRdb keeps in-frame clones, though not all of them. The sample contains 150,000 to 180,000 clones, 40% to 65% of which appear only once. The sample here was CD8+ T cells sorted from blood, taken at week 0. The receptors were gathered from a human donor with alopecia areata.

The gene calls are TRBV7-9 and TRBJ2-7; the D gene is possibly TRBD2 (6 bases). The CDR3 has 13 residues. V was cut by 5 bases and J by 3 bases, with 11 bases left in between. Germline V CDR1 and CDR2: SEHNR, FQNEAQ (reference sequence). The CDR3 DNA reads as TGTGCCAGCAGCCGAGCCGGGGGCTACGAGCAGTACTTC. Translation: CASSRAGGYEQYF. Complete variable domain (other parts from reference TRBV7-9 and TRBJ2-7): DTGVSQNPRHKITKRGQNVTFRCDPISEHNRLYWYRQTLGQGPEFLTYFQNEAQLEKSRLLSDRFSAERPKGSFSTLEIQRTEQGDSAMYLCASSRAGGYEQYFGPGTRLTVT.

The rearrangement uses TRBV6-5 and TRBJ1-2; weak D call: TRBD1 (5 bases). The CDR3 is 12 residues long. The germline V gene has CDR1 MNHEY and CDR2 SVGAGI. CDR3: CAVWGFDYGYTF. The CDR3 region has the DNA TGTGCTGTTTGGGGGTTCGACTATGGCTACACCTTC.

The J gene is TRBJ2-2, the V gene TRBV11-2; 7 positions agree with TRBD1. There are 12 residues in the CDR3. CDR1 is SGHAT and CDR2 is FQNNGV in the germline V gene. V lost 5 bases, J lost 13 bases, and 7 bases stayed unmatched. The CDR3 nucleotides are TGTGCCAGCAGCCAAACGAGGACAGGGCTGTTTTTT. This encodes CASSQTRTGLFF.

In nucleotides, the CDR3 is TGTGCCAGCAGCTTATCAGGGGCATCTACGGTCCGCATATATGGCTACACCTTC. Its translation: CASSLSGASTVRIYGYTF. The chain couples TRBV7-9 to TRBJ1-2; tentative D call: TRBD1 (6 bases). The CDR3 sequence is 18 residues long. Germline V gives CDR1 SEHNR, CDR2 FQNEAQ (reference sequence). The V end was cut by 2 bases, the J end by 5 bases, with 24 bases between.

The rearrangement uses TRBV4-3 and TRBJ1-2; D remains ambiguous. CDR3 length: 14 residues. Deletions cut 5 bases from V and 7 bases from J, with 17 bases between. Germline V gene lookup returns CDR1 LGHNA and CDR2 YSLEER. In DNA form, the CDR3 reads TGCGCCAGCAGCGGTGGACGCTCAAGAGGTGGCTACACCTTC. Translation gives CASSGGRSRGGYTF.

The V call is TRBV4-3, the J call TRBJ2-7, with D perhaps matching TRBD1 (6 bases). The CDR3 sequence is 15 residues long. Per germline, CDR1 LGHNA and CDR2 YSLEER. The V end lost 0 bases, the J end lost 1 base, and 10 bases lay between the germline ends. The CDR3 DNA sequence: TGCGCCAGCAGCCAAGACAGGGGTACATCCTACGAGCAGTACTTC. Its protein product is CASSQDRGTSYEQYF.

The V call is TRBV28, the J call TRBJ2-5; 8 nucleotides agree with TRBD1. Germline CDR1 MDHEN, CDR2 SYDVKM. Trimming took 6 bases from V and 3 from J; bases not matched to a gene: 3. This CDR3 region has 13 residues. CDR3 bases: TGTGCCAGCAGGGCGACAGGGGAAGAGACCCAGTACTTC. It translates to CASRATGEETQYF.

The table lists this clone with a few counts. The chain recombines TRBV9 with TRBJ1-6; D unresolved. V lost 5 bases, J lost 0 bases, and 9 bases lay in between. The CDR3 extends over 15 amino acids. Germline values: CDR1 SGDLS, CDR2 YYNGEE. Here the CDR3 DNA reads TGTGCCAGCAGTCCGAGGAGCTCCTATAATTCACCCCTCCACTTT. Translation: CASSPRSSYNSPLHF.

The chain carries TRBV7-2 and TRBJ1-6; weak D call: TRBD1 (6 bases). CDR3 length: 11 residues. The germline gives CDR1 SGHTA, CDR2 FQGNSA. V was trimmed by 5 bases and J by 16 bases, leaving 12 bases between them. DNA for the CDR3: TGTGCCAGCAGCGGCGACAGGAATCTCCACTTT. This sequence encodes CASSGDRNLHF.

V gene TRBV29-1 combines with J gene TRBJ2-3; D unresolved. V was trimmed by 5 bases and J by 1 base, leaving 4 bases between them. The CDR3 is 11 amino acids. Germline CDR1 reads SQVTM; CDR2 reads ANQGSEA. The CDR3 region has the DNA TGCAGCGTTCCGGGCACAGATACGCAGTATTTT. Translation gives CSVPGTDTQYF.

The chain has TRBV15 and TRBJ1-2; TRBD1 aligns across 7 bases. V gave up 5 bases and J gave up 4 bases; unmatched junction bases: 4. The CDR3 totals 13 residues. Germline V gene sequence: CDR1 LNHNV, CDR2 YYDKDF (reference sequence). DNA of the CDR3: TGTGCCACCAGCGGCCAGGGGGGCTATGGCTACACCTTC. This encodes CATSGQGGYGYTF.

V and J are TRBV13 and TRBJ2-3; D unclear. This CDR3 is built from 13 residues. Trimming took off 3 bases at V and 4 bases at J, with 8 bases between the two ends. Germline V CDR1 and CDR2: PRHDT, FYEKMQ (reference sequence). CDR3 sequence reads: CASSLVGADTQYF. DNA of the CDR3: TGTGCCAGCAGCTTGGTTGGAGCAGATACGCAGTATTTT.

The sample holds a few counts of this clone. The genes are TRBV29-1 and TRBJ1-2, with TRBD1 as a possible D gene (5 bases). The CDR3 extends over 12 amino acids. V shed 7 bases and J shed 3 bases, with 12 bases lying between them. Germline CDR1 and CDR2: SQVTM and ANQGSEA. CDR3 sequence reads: CSATESDYGYTF. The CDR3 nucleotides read TGCAGCGCGACAGAGTCCGACTATGGCTACACCTTC. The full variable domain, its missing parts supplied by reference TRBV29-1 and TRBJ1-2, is SAVISQKPSRDICQRGTSLTIQCQVDSQVTMMFWYRQQPGQSLTLIATANQGSEATYESGFVIDKFPISRPNLTFSTLTVSNMSPEDSSIYLCSATESDYGYTFGSGTRLTVV.

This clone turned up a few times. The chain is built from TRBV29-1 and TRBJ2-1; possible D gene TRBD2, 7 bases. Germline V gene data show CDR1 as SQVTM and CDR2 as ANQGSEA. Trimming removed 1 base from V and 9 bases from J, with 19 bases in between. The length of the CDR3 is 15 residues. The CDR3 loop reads CSVEGLRGGVSEQFF. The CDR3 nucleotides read TGCAGCGTTGAAGGGCTGAGGGGGGGAGTCAGTGAGCAGTTCTTC.

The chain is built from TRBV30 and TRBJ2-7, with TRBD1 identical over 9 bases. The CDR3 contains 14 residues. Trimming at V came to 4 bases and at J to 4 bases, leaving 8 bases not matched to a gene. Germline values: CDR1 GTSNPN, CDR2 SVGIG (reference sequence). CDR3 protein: CAWTTGTGKYEQYF. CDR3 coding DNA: TGTGCCTGGACAACCGGGACAGGGAAGTACGAGCAGTACTTC.

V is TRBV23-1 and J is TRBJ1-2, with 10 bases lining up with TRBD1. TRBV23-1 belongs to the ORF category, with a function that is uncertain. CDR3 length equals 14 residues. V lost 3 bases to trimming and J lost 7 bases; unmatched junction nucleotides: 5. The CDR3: CASSQTGGASGYTF. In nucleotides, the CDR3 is TGCGCCAGCAGTCAGACAGGGGGCGCTAGTGGCTACACCTTC.

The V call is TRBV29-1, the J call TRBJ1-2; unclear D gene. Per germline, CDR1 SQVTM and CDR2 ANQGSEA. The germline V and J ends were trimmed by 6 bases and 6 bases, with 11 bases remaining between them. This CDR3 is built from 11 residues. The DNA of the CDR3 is TGCAGCGTCGAATATCGGGATGGCTACACCTTC. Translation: CSVEYRDGYTF.

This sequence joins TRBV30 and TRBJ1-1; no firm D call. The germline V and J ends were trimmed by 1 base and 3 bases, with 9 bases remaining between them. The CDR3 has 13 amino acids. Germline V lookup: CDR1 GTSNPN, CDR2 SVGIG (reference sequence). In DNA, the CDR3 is TGTGCCTGGAGTGAACAGAGGGACACTGAAGCTTTCTTT. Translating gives CAWSEQRDTEAFF.

Here the CDR3 reads CASSPRDSITGELFF. The DNA of the CDR3 is TGTGCCAGCAGCCCCCGGGACTCCATCACCGGGGAGCTGTTTTTT. J is TRBJ2-2 and V is TRBV9; weak D call: TRBD2 (6 bases). The CDR3 sequence is 15 residues long. The germline CDR1 and CDR2 sequences are SGDLS and YYNGEE. V was shortened by 4 bases and J by 4 bases, with 14 bases between the two germline ends.

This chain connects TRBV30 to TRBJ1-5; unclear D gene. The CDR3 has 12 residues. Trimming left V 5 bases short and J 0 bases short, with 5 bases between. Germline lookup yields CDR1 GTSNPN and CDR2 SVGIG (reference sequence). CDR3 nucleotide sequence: TGTGCCTGGGGATATAGCAATCAGCCCCAGCATTTT. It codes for CAWGYSNQPQHF.

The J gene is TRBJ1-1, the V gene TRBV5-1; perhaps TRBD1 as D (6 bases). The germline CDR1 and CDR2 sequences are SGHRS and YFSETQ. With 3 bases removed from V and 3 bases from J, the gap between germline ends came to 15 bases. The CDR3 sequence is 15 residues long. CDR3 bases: TGCGCCAGCAGCTCGCAACAGGGATTATACACTGAAGCTTTCTTT. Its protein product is CASSSQQGLYTEAFF. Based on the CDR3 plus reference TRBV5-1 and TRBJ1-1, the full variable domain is KAGVTQTPRYLIKTRGQQVTLSCSPISGHRSVSWYQQTPGQGLQFLFEYFSETQRNKGNFPGRFSGRQFSNSRSEMNVSTLELGDSALYLCASSSQQGLYTEAFFGQGTRLTVV.

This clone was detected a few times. The CDR3 DNA is TGCAGCGTTGAAGGGGAAAACTATGGCTACACCTTC. This gives the protein CSVEGENYGYTF. J is TRBJ1-2 and V is TRBV29-1; D ambiguous. CDR1 SQVTM and CDR2 ANQGSEA come from the germline V gene. The length of the CDR3 is 12 residues. Trimming removed 1 base from V and 2 bases from J, with 5 bases in between.

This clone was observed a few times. The CDR3: CASSQGTGYVEQFF. The CDR3 nucleotides are TGCGCCAGCAGCCAAGGTACGGGATACGTAGAGCAGTTCTTC. The chain has TRBV4-1 and TRBJ2-1, with D tentatively TRBD2 (5 bases). There are 14 residues in the CDR3. Germline V gene data show CDR1 as MGHRA and CDR2 as YSYEKL. V was pared by 1 base and J by 10 bases, with 14 bases between.

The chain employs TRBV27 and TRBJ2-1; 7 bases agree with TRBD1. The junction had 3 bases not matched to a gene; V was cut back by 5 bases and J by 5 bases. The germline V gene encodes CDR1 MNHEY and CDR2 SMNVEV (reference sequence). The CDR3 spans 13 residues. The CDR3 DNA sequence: TGTGCCAGCAGTCCCGGGACAGACAATGAGCAGTTCTTC. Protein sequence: CASSPGTDNEQFF.

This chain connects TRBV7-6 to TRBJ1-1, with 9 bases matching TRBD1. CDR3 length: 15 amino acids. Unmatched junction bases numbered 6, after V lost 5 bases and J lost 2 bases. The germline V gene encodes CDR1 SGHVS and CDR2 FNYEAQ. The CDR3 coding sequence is TGTGCCAGCAGCCCGGGACAGGGAGTAAACACTGAAGCTTTCTTT. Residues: CASSPGQGVNTEAFF.

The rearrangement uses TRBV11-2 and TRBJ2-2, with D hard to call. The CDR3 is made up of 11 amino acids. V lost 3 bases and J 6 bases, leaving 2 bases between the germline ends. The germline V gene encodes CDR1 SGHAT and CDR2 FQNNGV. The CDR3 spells CASSFPGELFF. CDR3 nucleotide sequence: TGTGCCAGCAGCTTCCCCGGGGAGCTGTTTTTT.